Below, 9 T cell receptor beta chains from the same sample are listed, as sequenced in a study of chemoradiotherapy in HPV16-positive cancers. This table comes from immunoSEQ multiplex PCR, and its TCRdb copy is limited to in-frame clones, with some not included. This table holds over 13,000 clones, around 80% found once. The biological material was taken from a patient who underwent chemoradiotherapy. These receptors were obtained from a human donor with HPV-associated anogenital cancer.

As DNA, the CDR3 is TGTGCCAGCAGCTTTGACAGGGGGCGTAATTCACCCCTCCACTTT. As protein: CASSFDRGRNSPLHF. J is TRBJ1-6 and V is TRBV7-2, with TRBD1 matching over 10 bases. This CDR3 has 15 amino acids. The germline gives CDR1 SGHTA, CDR2 FQGNSA. V gave up 3 bases and J gave up 6 bases; unmatched junction bases: 2.

In nucleotides, the CDR3 is TGTGCCAGCAGTGTTGGGGGCACCGTATACGAGCAGTACTTC. This codes for CASSVGGTVYEQYF. V and J are TRBV2 and TRBJ2-7, with D perhaps matching TRBD1 (6 bases). Trimming took 4 bases from V and 4 from J, leaving 14 bases between them. CDR3 length: 14 residues. The germline V gene has CDR1 SNHLY and CDR2 FYNNEI.

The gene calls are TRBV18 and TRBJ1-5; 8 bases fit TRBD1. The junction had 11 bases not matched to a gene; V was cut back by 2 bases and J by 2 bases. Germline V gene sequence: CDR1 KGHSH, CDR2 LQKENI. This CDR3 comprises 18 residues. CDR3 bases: TGTGCCAGCTCACCATTGGGAACAGGGGGACGGGGCAATCAGCCCCAGCATTTT. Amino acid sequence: CASSPLGTGGRGNQPQHF.

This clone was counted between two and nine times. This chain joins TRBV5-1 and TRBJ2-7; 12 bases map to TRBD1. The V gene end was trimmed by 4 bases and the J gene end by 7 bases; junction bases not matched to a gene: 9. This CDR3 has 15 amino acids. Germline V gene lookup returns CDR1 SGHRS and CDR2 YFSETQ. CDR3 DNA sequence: TGCGCCAGCAGCGACCCGGGACAGGGGGCTTGGGAGCAGTACTTC. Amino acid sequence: CASSDPGQGAWEQYF.

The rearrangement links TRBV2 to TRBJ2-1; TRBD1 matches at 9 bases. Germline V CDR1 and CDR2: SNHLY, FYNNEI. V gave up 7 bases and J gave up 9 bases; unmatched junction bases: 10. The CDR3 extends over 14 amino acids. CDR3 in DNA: TGTGCCAGCACCTTACAGGGGGCTCGGGGTGAGCAGTTCTTC. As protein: CASTLQGARGEQFF.

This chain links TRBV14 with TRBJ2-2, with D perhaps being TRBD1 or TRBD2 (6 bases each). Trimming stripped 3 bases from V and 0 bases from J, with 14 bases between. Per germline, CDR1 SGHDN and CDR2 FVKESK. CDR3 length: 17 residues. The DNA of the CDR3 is TGTGCCAGCAGCCAGGCCTTCGGGGGCGCGAACACCGGGGAGCTGTTTTTT. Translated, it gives CASSQAFGGANTGELFF.

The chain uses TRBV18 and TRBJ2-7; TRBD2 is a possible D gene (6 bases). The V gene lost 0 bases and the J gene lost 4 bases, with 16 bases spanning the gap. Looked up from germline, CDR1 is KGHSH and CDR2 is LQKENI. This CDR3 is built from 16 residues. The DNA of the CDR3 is TGTGCCAGCTCACCACCGAGGACTACCAGTGGTTACGAGCAGTACTTC. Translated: CASSPPRTTSGYEQYF.

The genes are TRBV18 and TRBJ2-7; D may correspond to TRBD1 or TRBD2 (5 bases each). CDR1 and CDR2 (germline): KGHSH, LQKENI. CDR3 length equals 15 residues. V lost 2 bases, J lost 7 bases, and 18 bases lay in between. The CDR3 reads CASSPARATWGEQYF. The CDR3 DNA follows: TGTGCCAGCTCACCAGCCAGGGCCACATGGGGGGAGCAGTACTTC. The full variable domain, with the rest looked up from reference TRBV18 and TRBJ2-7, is NAGVMQNPRHLVRRRGQEARLRCSPMKGHSHVYWYRQLPEEGLKFMVYLQKENIIDESGMPKERFSAEFPKEGPSILRIQQVVRGDSAAYFCASSPARATWGEQYFGPGTRLTVT.

Here the CDR3 reads CASSPLRGGKDTQYF. The CDR3 nucleotides are TGTGCCAGCAGTCCCCTGCGGGGGGGCAAAGATACGCAGTATTTT. The V and J genes are TRBV27 and TRBJ2-3; 9 bases are shared with TRBD2. The length of the CDR3 is 15 residues. Looked up from germline, CDR1 is MNHEY and CDR2 is SMNVEV (reference sequence). With V trimmed by 5 bases and J by 5 bases, 8 bases remained unmatched.